Sequencing of this TCR beta chain was carried out in a study of blood T cell repertoires in COVID-19. Study-wide background: PBMCs, B-cell-depleted T cells, or T cells were the source of the cDNA or gDNA that made up the material.

Some clones are missing from TCRdb's copy, which holds only in-frame ones; the method was immunoSEQ multiplex PCR. The sample consists of about 170,000 clones, approximately 83% of them appearing once. Germline V lookup: CDR1 SGHKS, CDR2 YYEKEE (reference sequence). CDR3 length: 15 residues. V was pared by 4 bases and J by 0 bases, with 7 bases of the junction left unmatched. The sequencing input was peripheral blood. The genes are TRBV5-5 and TRBJ2-7; 7 bases align to TRBD1. The origin of this receptor is a woman of 80 years or more with acute or convalescent COVID-19. This CDR3 is CASSLGDSHSYEQYF. The CDR3 region has the DNA TGTGCCAGCAGCCTGGGGGACAGTCACTCCTACGAGCAGTACTTC.